One and the same sample provided the 14 T cell receptor beta chains below, sequenced in a study of neoadjuvant anti-PD-1 for oral cavity cancer. Time point defined: after neoadjuvant nivolumab, at surgical resection. Measured with immunoSEQ multiplex PCR; TCRdb has only the in-frame clones, and not every one. This sample has around 68,000 clones; approximately 87% occur once, and the top ten carry 2.5% to 3%. Sequencing used PBMCs, obtained after nivolumab (anti-PD-1) treatment. These receptors were collected from a person between 40 and 80 years old with oral cavity squamous cell carcinoma.

V usage is TRBV6-6 and J usage is TRBJ2-5; no clear D. V lost 4 bases, J lost 3 bases, and 9 bases lay in between. The CDR3 is 13 residues long. Germline V gene sequence: CDR1 MNHNY, CDR2 SVGAGI (reference sequence). CDR3 protein: CASSSGSKETQYF. CDR3 coding DNA: TGTGCCAGCAGTTCCGGCAGCAAAGAGACCCAGTACTTC.

This chain connects TRBV6-5 to TRBJ2-1; D is uncertain. The CDR3 extends over 15 amino acids. In germline, CDR1 is MNHEY, CDR2 SVGAGI. V was cut by 6 bases and J by 4 bases, with 16 bases left in between. This CDR3 is CASSVSSPGYNEQFF. CDR3 in DNA: TGTGCCAGCAGCGTAAGCTCCCCCGGGTACAATGAGCAGTTCTTC.

The chain uses TRBV6-4 and TRBJ1-2; D gene ambiguous. Trimming cost V 0 bases and J 4 bases, with 15 bases left between them. CDR1 MRHNA and CDR2 SNTAGT come from the germline V gene. The length of the CDR3 is 16 residues. The CDR3 nucleotides are TGTGCCAGCAGTGACTCCGGGCCCCCGAAATGCTATGGCTACACCTTC. Protein sequence: CASSDSGPPKCYGYTF.

The chain joins TRBV9 to TRBJ1-2; D unclear. CDR1 SGDLS and CDR2 YYNGEE come from the germline V gene. The length of the CDR3 is 15 residues. V lost 1 base and J lost 1, with 11 bases in between. In nucleotides, the CDR3 is TGTGCCAGCAGCGTATCACCGATCCTTAACTATGGCTACACCTTC. Translation gives CASSVSPILNYGYTF.

The chain recombines TRBV27 with TRBJ1-5; 7 bases align to TRBD1. J lost 5 bases, V lost 5 bases, and 6 bases had no gene match. CDR3 length equals 14 residues. The germline gives CDR1 MNHEY, CDR2 SMNVEV (reference sequence). The CDR3 spells CASSLTGVDQPQHF. Here the CDR3 DNA reads TGTGCCAGCAGTCTCACAGGGGTAGATCAGCCCCAGCATTTT.

The chain joins TRBV29-1 to TRBJ2-5, with D possibly TRBD2 on 6 matching bases. V gave up 1 base and J gave up 4 bases, with 13 bases separating them. The CDR3 contains 14 residues. In germline, CDR1 is SQVTM, CDR2 ANQGSEA. CDR3 protein: CSVEGAKAGETQYF. Here the CDR3 DNA reads TGCAGCGTTGAAGGGGCTAAAGCGGGAGAGACCCAGTACTTC.

The chain recombines TRBV6-1 with TRBJ2-3, with 10 nucleotides matching TRBD1. Germline trimming cut 3 bases from V and 3 bases from J; bases unmatched to any gene: 3. Germline CDR1 reads MNHNS; CDR2 reads SASEGT. This CDR3 has 15 amino acids. In DNA form, the CDR3 reads TGTGCCAGCAGTGAGACAGGGGGCATTACAGATACGCAGTATTTT. It translates to CASSETGGITDTQYF.

This sequence joins TRBV19 and TRBJ1-1; a possible D gene is TRBD1 (5 bases). The CDR3 is 15 amino acids. Per germline, CDR1 LNHDA and CDR2 SQIVND (reference sequence). Trimming took off 7 bases at V and 4 bases at J, with 19 bases between the two ends. CDR3 protein: CASKLVGPTATEAFF. The CDR3 DNA sequence: TGTGCCAGTAAATTGGTCGGCCCGACAGCCACTGAAGCTTTCTTT.

The V gene is TRBV5-5, the J gene TRBJ1-3; no firm D call. There are 15 residues in the CDR3. Trimming shortened V by 5 bases and J by 0 bases, and 12 bases separated the two germline ends. Germline CDR1 is SGHKS and CDR2 is YYEKEE (reference sequence). This chain's CDR3 is CASSNLPSSGNTIYF. CDR3 nucleotides: TGTGCCAGCAGTAACCTTCCGAGCTCTGGAAACACCATATATTTT.

The chain couples TRBV29-1 to TRBJ1-2; D ambiguous. The germline V and J ends were trimmed by 4 bases and 0 bases, with 12 bases remaining between them. CDR3 length equals 14 residues. Looked up from germline, CDR1 is SQVTM and CDR2 is ANQGSEA. In DNA, the CDR3 is TGCAGCGTTGGGGAGATCTTAACTAACTATGGCTACACCTTC. This codes for CSVGEILTNYGYTF.

This rearrangement joins TRBV29-1 to TRBJ1-4; 7 nucleotides align to TRBD1. CDR1 is SQVTM and CDR2 is ANQGSEA in the germline V gene. Trimming removed 4 bases from V and 4 bases from J; junction bases left unmatched: 9. The CDR3 extends over 15 amino acids. In DNA form, the CDR3 reads TGCAGCGTTGCTAGGGACGACAGGGTTAATGAAAAACTGTTTTTT. Translated, it gives CSVARDDRVNEKLFF.

The J gene is TRBJ1-1, the V gene TRBV12-5; no clear D gene. V shed 6 bases and J shed 7 bases, with 9 bases lying between them. In germline, CDR1 is LGHNT, CDR2 FRNRAP. The CDR3 totals 11 residues. CDR3 in DNA: TGTGCTAGTGGATCCGGGAATGAAGCTTTCTTT. Its translation is CASGSGNEAFF.

The rearrangement uses TRBV7-3 and TRBJ2-1; possible D gene TRBD1, 5 bases. CDR3 length: 13 residues. Trimming removed 2 bases from V and 5 bases from J, with 7 bases in between. Germline V lookup: CDR1 SGHTA, CDR2 FQGTGA. The CDR3: CASSLSTDNEQFF. Written as DNA, the CDR3 is TGTGCCAGCAGCTTATCGACAGACAATGAGCAGTTCTTC. The variable domain in full, with the rest retrieved from reference TRBV7-3 and TRBJ2-1, is GAGVSQTPSNKVTEKGKYVELRCDPISGHTALYWYRQSLGQGPEFLIYFQGTGAADDSGLPNDRFFAVRPEGSVSTLKIQRTERGDSAVYLCASSLSTDNEQFFGPGTRLTVL.

The chain carries TRBV5-6 and TRBJ2-5, with 9 nucleotides matching TRBD2. The CDR3 covers 17 residues. Germline lookup yields CDR1 SGHDT and CDR2 YYEEEE. Unmatched junction bases numbered 13, after V lost 4 bases and J lost 3 bases. The CDR3 sequence: CASSQKRGARYEETQYF. CDR3 sequence (DNA): TGTGCCAGCAGCCAAAAGCGGGGGGCAAGATACGAAGAGACCCAGTACTTC. The full variable domain, completed using reference TRBV5-6 and TRBJ2-5, is DAGVTQSPTHLIKTRGQQVTLRCSPKSGHDTVSWYQQALGQGPQFIFQYYEEEERQRGNFPDRFSGHQFPNYSSELNVNALLLGDSALYLCASSQKRGARYEETQYFGPGTRLLVL.